The clone carrying this TCR beta chain was seen once. The antigen remains unidentified. V lost 9 bases to trimming and J lost 5 bases; unmatched junction nucleotides: 15. CDR1 is MNHEY and CDR2 is SMNVEV in the germline V gene (reference sequence). The CDR3 sequence is 15 residues long. The sample originates from a study of T cells in Graves' hyperthyroidism and ophthalmopathy. Study findings and constraints: Most thyroid-expanded clonotypes above 0.001 were also found in blood. Ophthalmopathy cases were set apart from stable hyperthyroidism by a 13 V-J model.

The TCR beta CDR3 regions underwent amplification using RNA transcripts as the source. The TCR CDR3 first-round RT-PCR relied on the HTBI primer set. Using its own MiXCR run on the multiplex PCR reads, TCRdb lists one record per CDR3 protein. The sample holds about 480,000 distinct CDR3 sequences, roughly a quarter seen once. Sequencing was carried out using blood. The chain joins TRBV27 to TRBJ1-1; the match to TRBD1 covers 7 bases. This TCR was sampled from a woman in her thirties with Graves' ophthalmopathy. The DNA for the CDR3 is TGTGCCAGGGAATGGGACAGAAAACGGAGGACTGAAGCTTTCTTT. This encodes CAREWDRKRRTEAFF.